The 4 T cell receptor beta chains given below trace back to one sample, sequenced in a study of CD8+CD57+ T cells in acquired aplastic anemia. TCR beta VDJ and CDR3 were profiled, and genomic DNA was the template. TCRdb reprocessed the reads via MiXCR and lists one record per CDR3 protein. The sample holds 400,000 to 450,000 distinct CDR3 sequences, 65% to 75% seen once. The specimen sequenced was sorted CD4+, CD8+, or CD8+CD57+ T cells (not recorded which) from PBMCs. The source is a human donor in good health, serving as a control.

The chain has TRBV7-2 and TRBJ2-7; 8 bases map to TRBD1. Germline assignment: CDR1 SGHTA and CDR2 FQGNSA. This CDR3 comprises 14 residues. After removal of 1 base from V and 6 bases from J, the junction contained 5 bases not matched to a gene. The CDR3 region has the DNA TGTGCCAGCAGCTTAGGGACAGGGCAAGGCGAGCAGTACTTC. Its translation: CASSLGTGQGEQYF.

The rearrangement links TRBV7-9 to TRBJ2-2; 7 bases map to TRBD2. Trimming cost V 3 bases and J 16 bases; bases outside gene matches: 11. The CDR3 covers 13 residues. Looked up from germline, CDR1 is SEHNR and CDR2 is FQNEAQ (reference sequence). The CDR3 DNA follows: TGTGCCAGCAGCTTGGGCGCGAGCGGGGATACGTTTTTT. Translating it yields CASSLGASGDTFF.

J is TRBJ1-1 and V is TRBV20-1; D is ambiguous. This CDR3 is 12 amino acids long. Germline loops: CDR1 DFQATT, CDR2 SNEGSKA (reference sequence). V lost 6 bases, J lost 7 bases, and 15 bases lay in between. The DNA for the CDR3 is TGCAGTGCCGAGGATCCCCTCAGTGAAGCTTTCTTT. It encodes CSAEDPLSEAFF.

This clonotype was counted ten times or more. This sequence joins TRBV6-6 and TRBJ2-7; TRBD2 agrees at 10 bases. Trimming took 4 bases from V and 0 from J; bases not matched to a gene: 9. The CDR3 consists of 17 residues. CDR1 and CDR2 (germline): MNHNY, SVGAGI (reference sequence). The CDR3 DNA reads TGTGCCAGCAGTTCCTCTAGCGGGGGATTGAGCTCCTACGAGCAGTACTTC. Encoded protein: CASSSSSGGLSSYEQYF.